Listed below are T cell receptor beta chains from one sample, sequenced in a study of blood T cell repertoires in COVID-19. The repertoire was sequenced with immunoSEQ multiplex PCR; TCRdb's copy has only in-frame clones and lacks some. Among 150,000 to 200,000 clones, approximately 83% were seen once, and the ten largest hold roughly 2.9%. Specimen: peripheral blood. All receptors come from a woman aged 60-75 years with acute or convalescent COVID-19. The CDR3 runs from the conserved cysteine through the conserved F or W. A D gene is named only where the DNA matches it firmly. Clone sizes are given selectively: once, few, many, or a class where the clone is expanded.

cdr3_aa: CASSPIGFSQHF; cdr3_nt: TGTGCCAGCAGTCCCATCGGGTTTTCCCAGCATTTT; v_call: TRBV28; clone_size: -; d_call: -; j_call: TRBJ1-5
cdr3_aa: CASRLDSNSPLHF; cdr3_nt: TGCGCCAGCAGACTGGACAGTAATTCACCCCTCCACTTT; v_call: TRBV10-2; clone_size: -; d_call: -; j_call: TRBJ1-6
cdr3_aa: CASSRGVPGDTQYF; cdr3_nt: TGTGCCAGCAGCAGGGGGGTCCCTGGAGATACGCAGTATTTT; v_call: TRBV6-5; clone_size: -; d_call: -; j_call: TRBJ2-3
cdr3_aa: CASSKEARDSGNYGYTF; cdr3_nt: TGTGCCAGCAGCAAAGAGGCCCGGGACAGCGGGAACTATGGCTACACCTTC; v_call: TRBV21-1; clone_size: -; d_call: -; j_call: TRBJ1-2
cdr3_aa: CASKLPRGGTTDTQYF; cdr3_nt: TGTGCCAGCAAACTCCCTCGGGGGGGCACCACAGATACGCAGTATTTT; v_call: TRBV7-8; clone_size: -; d_call: TRBD2; j_call: TRBJ2-3
cdr3_aa: CASSLEILAGGRETQYF; cdr3_nt: TGTGCCAGCAGCTTAGAGATACTAGCGGGGGGGCGAGAGACCCAGTACTTC; v_call: TRBV7-9; clone_size: -; d_call: TRBD2; j_call: TRBJ2-5
cdr3_aa: CASSSAGVNEKLFF; cdr3_nt: TGCGCCAGCAGCTCGGCAGGGGTTAATGAAAAACTGTTTTTT; v_call: TRBV5-1; clone_size: -; d_call: -; j_call: TRBJ1-4
cdr3_aa: CASSFSVSSEAFF; cdr3_nt: TGTGCCAGCAGTTTCTCAGTCTCTTCTGAAGCTTTCTTT; v_call: TRBV12-3/TRBV12-4; clone_size: -; d_call: -; j_call: TRBJ1-1
cdr3_aa: CASRSTGAGGTQYF; cdr3_nt: TGTGCCAGCAGATCGACCGGGGCAGGGGGCACGCAGTATTTT; v_call: TRBV5-6; clone_size: -; d_call: TRBD1; j_call: TRBJ2-3
cdr3_aa: CASSLGTGETQYF; cdr3_nt: TGTGCCAGCAGCTTAGGTACGGGAGAGACCCAGTACTTC; v_call: TRBV7-2; clone_size: -; d_call: -; j_call: TRBJ2-5
cdr3_aa: CASSRKTSSYEQYF; cdr3_nt: TGTGCCAGCAGCCGTAAGACTAGCTCCTACGAGCAGTACTTC; v_call: TRBV7-2; clone_size: -; d_call: -; j_call: TRBJ2-7
cdr3_aa: CASSPQGAEAFF; cdr3_nt: TGTGCCAGCAGCCCACAGGGGGCCGAAGCTTTCTTT; v_call: TRBV12-3/TRBV12-4; clone_size: -; d_call: TRBD1; j_call: TRBJ1-1
cdr3_aa: CASSYWLLAGGSTGELFF; cdr3_nt: TGTGCCAGCAGCTATTGGCTCTTAGCGGGGGGAAGTACCGGGGAGCTGTTTTTT; v_call: TRBV7-2; clone_size: -; d_call: TRBD2; j_call: TRBJ2-2
cdr3_aa: CASSHRDRENGYTF; cdr3_nt: TGTGCCAGCAGCCACCGGGACAGGGAGAATGGCTACACCTTC; v_call: TRBV6-5; clone_size: -; d_call: TRBD1; j_call: TRBJ1-2
cdr3_aa: CASSAGGGGARGYTF; cdr3_nt: TGCGCCAGCAGCGCTGGTGGGGGGGGCGCGAGGGGCTACACCTTC; v_call: TRBV10-2; clone_size: -; d_call: -; j_call: TRBJ1-2
cdr3_aa: CASSQGGDQHF; cdr3_nt: TGTGCCAGCAGCCAGGGGGGAGACCAGCATTTT; v_call: TRBV6-5; clone_size: -; d_call: TRBD1; j_call: TRBJ1-5
cdr3_aa: CASSALGNQPQHF; cdr3_nt: TGTGCCAGTAGTGCCCTAGGCAATCAGCCCCAGCATTTT; v_call: TRBV19; clone_size: -; d_call: -; j_call: TRBJ1-5
cdr3_aa: CASSEREGGPRETQYF; cdr3_nt: TGTGCCAGCAGTGAACGGGAGGGGGGGCCAAGGGAGACCCAGTACTTC; v_call: TRBV2; clone_size: -; d_call: TRBD2; j_call: TRBJ2-5
cdr3_aa: CASSGPGQGAYEQYF; cdr3_nt: TGTGCCAGCAGCGGGCCGGGACAGGGGGCCTACGAGCAGTACTTC; v_call: TRBV6-5; clone_size: -; d_call: TRBD1; j_call: TRBJ2-7
cdr3_aa: CASSWDRGRTEAFF; cdr3_nt: TGTGCCAGCAGCTGGGACAGGGGAAGAACTGAAGCTTTCTTT; v_call: TRBV5-6; clone_size: -; d_call: TRBD1; j_call: TRBJ1-1
cdr3_aa: CASSLTGDSNQPQHF; cdr3_nt: TGTGCCAGCAGCTTAACGGGGGATAGCAATCAGCCCCAGCATTTT; v_call: TRBV7-2; clone_size: -; d_call: -; j_call: TRBJ1-5
cdr3_aa: CASSLRTAGTNYGYTF; cdr3_nt: TGTGCCAGCAGTTTGAGGACAGCCGGTACTAACTATGGCTACACCTTC; v_call: TRBV28; clone_size: -; d_call: -; j_call: TRBJ1-2
cdr3_aa: CASISPGQGVRYTEAFF; cdr3_nt: TGTGCCAGCATTTCACCGGGACAGGGGGTCCGGTACACTGAAGCTTTCTTT; v_call: TRBV28; clone_size: -; d_call: TRBD1; j_call: TRBJ1-1
cdr3_aa: CASSEAYEQYF; cdr3_nt: TGTGCCAGTAGTGAGGCCTACGAGCAGTACTTC; v_call: TRBV19; clone_size: -; d_call: -; j_call: TRBJ2-7
cdr3_aa: CASSFRPGTSGGQNIQYF; cdr3_nt: TGTGCCAGCAGCTTCCGACCAGGGACTAGCGGGGGACAAAACATTCAGTACTTC; v_call: TRBV7-2; clone_size: -; d_call: TRBD2; j_call: TRBJ2-4
cdr3_aa: CASGLGGQLSSSGANVLTF; cdr3_nt: TGTGCTAGTGGTTTGGGAGGACAGTTATCAAGCTCTGGGGCCAACGTCCTGACTTTC; v_call: TRBV12-5; clone_size: -; d_call: -; j_call: TRBJ2-6
cdr3_aa: CASGLRGLQETQYF; cdr3_nt: TGTGCCAGCGGCCTCCGGGGGTTACAAGAGACCCAGTACTTC; v_call: TRBV11-2; clone_size: once; d_call: -; j_call: TRBJ2-5
cdr3_aa: CASSSRTNNEQFF; cdr3_nt: TGTGCCAGCAGCTCTAGGACTAACAATGAGCAGTTCTTC; v_call: TRBV7-3; clone_size: -; d_call: -; j_call: TRBJ2-1
cdr3_aa: CASSLNIGLANNEQFF; cdr3_nt: TGTGCCAGCAGCTTAAATATAGGGCTAGCGAACAATGAGCAGTTCTTC; v_call: TRBV7-3; clone_size: once; d_call: -; j_call: TRBJ2-1
cdr3_aa: CASSSGGRDEQFF; cdr3_nt: TGCGCCAGCAGCTCGGGGGGTCGGGATGAGCAGTTCTTC; v_call: TRBV23-1; clone_size: -; d_call: TRBD2; j_call: TRBJ2-1
cdr3_aa: CASRQGLAGSYEQYF; cdr3_nt: TGTGCCAGCCGACAGGGACTAGCGGGGAGCTACGAGCAGTACTTC; v_call: TRBV6-5; clone_size: -; d_call: TRBD2; j_call: TRBJ2-7
cdr3_aa: CASSLKGTRHSSTDTQYF; cdr3_nt: TGCGCCAGCAGCTTGAAAGGGACACGGCATTCTAGCACAGATACGCAGTATTTT; v_call: TRBV5-1; clone_size: -; d_call: -; j_call: TRBJ2-3
cdr3_aa: CASSLRFPPREPQHF; cdr3_nt: TGTGCCAGCAGTTTGCGCTTTCCCCCCCGGGAGCCCCAGCATTTT; v_call: TRBV6-5; clone_size: -; d_call: -; j_call: TRBJ1-5